This is a list of T cell receptor beta chains from one sample in a study of blood T cell repertoires in COVID-19. Here immunoSEQ multiplex PCR was the method, and the copy in TCRdb shows in-frame clones only, minus some. The table shows approximately 150,000 clones, with over 75% occurring only once. The sample taken for sequencing was peripheral blood. All receptors come from a man aged 18-30 years with COVID-19, enrolled during active disease. Both conserved end residues are part of each CDR3. Fields, in order: CDR3 DNA, CDR3 protein, V gene, clone size, D gene, J gene. The D gene is left open where the match is weak. Clone size appears in some rows only: once, few, many, or a class for an expanded clone.

CDR3nt: TGCGCCAGCAGCTCCCTAAGAGGGTCATACAATGAGCAGTTCTTC; CDR3aa: CASSSLRGSYNEQFF; v_gene: TRBV5-1; abundance: NA; d_gene: NA; j_gene: TRBJ2-1
CDR3nt: TGTGCCAGCAGTTACGAGACTAGCGGTATCTACGAGCAGTACTTC; CDR3aa: CASSYETSGIYEQYF; v_gene: TRBV6-5; abundance: NA; d_gene: TRBD2; j_gene: TRBJ2-7
CDR3nt: TGTGCCAGTAGCCTGGGGGGACTCTATGGCTACACCTTC; CDR3aa: CASSLGGLYGYTF; v_gene: TRBV19; abundance: NA; d_gene: NA; j_gene: TRBJ1-2
CDR3nt: TGTGCCAGCAGCTTGGGGCTCTTTAATTCACCCCTCCACTTT; CDR3aa: CASSLGLFNSPLHF; v_gene: TRBV7-9; abundance: NA; d_gene: NA; j_gene: TRBJ1-6
CDR3nt: TGTGCCAGCCGTACTAGCGGGGGACATACGCAGTATTTT; CDR3aa: CASRTSGGHTQYF; v_gene: TRBV12-3/TRBV12-4; abundance: NA; d_gene: TRBD2; j_gene: TRBJ2-3
CDR3nt: TGTGCCAGCAGTTTATGGGCAGGCCGCACAGATACGCAGTATTTT; CDR3aa: CASSLWAGRTDTQYF; v_gene: TRBV27; abundance: NA; d_gene: NA; j_gene: TRBJ2-3
CDR3nt: TGTGCCAGCACTCCCGGGGGTGGGCCCAATGAGCAGTTCTTC; CDR3aa: CASTPGGGPNEQFF; v_gene: TRBV9; abundance: once; d_gene: NA; j_gene: TRBJ2-1
CDR3nt: TGTGCCACCAAAGGACTAGCGGGCAATGAGCAGTTCTTC; CDR3aa: CATKGLAGNEQFF; v_gene: TRBV24-1; abundance: NA; d_gene: TRBD2; j_gene: TRBJ2-1
CDR3nt: TGCGCCAGCACCGGGGGGGATCGCACAGATACGCAGTATTTT; CDR3aa: CASTGGDRTDTQYF; v_gene: TRBV5-1; abundance: NA; d_gene: TRBD2; j_gene: TRBJ2-3
CDR3nt: TGTGCCTGGAGTGTACTGGGTATCGGGAGTCAGCCCCAGCATTTT; CDR3aa: CAWSVLGIGSQPQHF; v_gene: TRBV30; abundance: NA; d_gene: NA; j_gene: TRBJ1-5
CDR3nt: TGTGCCAGCAAGGAGACTAGCGGCTCCTACGAGCAGTACTTC; CDR3aa: CASKETSGSYEQYF; v_gene: TRBV6-5; abundance: once; d_gene: TRBD2; j_gene: TRBJ2-7
CDR3nt: TGTGCTAGTGGTGCTTGGACTAGCGGGAGGAAGGGTGAGCAGTTCTTC; CDR3aa: CASGAWTSGRKGEQFF; v_gene: TRBV12-5; abundance: NA; d_gene: TRBD2; j_gene: TRBJ2-1
CDR3nt: TGTGCCAGCCAGACTAGCGGGGAGGAGACGGAGTTCTTC; CDR3aa: CASQTSGEETEFF; v_gene: TRBV7-9; abundance: NA; d_gene: TRBD2; j_gene: TRBJ2-1
CDR3nt: TGTGCCAGCAGCCAGCAGGGCTGGTACTACGAGCAGTACTTC; CDR3aa: CASSQQGWYYEQYF; v_gene: TRBV5-6; abundance: NA; d_gene: NA; j_gene: TRBJ2-7
CDR3nt: TGTGCCAGCAGTCGCCCGTCCGGGACAGGGGCGAGGTATAATTCACCCCTCCACTTT; CDR3aa: CASSRPSGTGARYNSPLHF; v_gene: TRBV27; abundance: NA; d_gene: TRBD1; j_gene: TRBJ1-6
CDR3nt: TGTGCCTATAGAGGACTAGAAGAATACGAGCAGTACTTC; CDR3aa: CAYRGLEEYEQYF; v_gene: TRBV3-1/TRBV3-2; abundance: NA; d_gene: TRBD2; j_gene: TRBJ2-7
CDR3nt: TGCGCCAGCAGCCCGACAGGAGAAGAGACCCAGTACTTC; CDR3aa: CASSPTGEETQYF; v_gene: TRBV4-1; abundance: NA; d_gene: NA; j_gene: TRBJ2-5
CDR3nt: TGTGCCAGCAGCTCCGCCAGGGGGGACACCGGGGAGCTGTTTTTT; CDR3aa: CASSSARGDTGELFF; v_gene: TRBV5-4; abundance: NA; d_gene: NA; j_gene: TRBJ2-2
CDR3nt: TGTGCCAGTAGTACGGTCCTCTATGGCTACACCTTC; CDR3aa: CASSTVLYGYTF; v_gene: TRBV19; abundance: once; d_gene: NA; j_gene: TRBJ1-2
CDR3nt: TGTGCCATCAGTTCCGGACAGGGGTTGAACACTGAAGCTTTCTTT; CDR3aa: CAISSGQGLNTEAFF; v_gene: TRBV10-3; abundance: NA; d_gene: TRBD1; j_gene: TRBJ1-1
CDR3nt: TGTGCCAGCGGTCCAGGACCAGGGGCCCACTATGGCTACACCTTC; CDR3aa: CASGPGPGAHYGYTF; v_gene: TRBV6-5; abundance: NA; d_gene: NA; j_gene: TRBJ1-2
CDR3nt: TGTGCCAGCAGCTACGGGGGAGGCAATCAGCCCCAGCATTTT; CDR3aa: CASSYGGGNQPQHF; v_gene: TRBV7-9; abundance: few; d_gene: NA; j_gene: TRBJ1-5
CDR3nt: TGTGCCAGCAGTCCCCCGGACAGGGGGACTTACGAGCAGTACTTC; CDR3aa: CASSPPDRGTYEQYF; v_gene: TRBV13; abundance: NA; d_gene: TRBD1; j_gene: TRBJ2-7
CDR3nt: TGTGCCAGCTCACCTTACGACTCGGAACAAGAGACCCAGTACTTC; CDR3aa: CASSPYDSEQETQYF; v_gene: TRBV18; abundance: NA; d_gene: NA; j_gene: TRBJ2-5
CDR3nt: TGTGCCAGCAGCTTAGAGGGGCCGAAGGATTCACCCCTCCACTTT; CDR3aa: CASSLEGPKDSPLHF; v_gene: TRBV7-6; abundance: NA; d_gene: NA; j_gene: TRBJ1-6
CDR3nt: TGTGCCAGCAGTGAAAAAACGGAGAACACAGATACGCAGTATTTT; CDR3aa: CASSEKTENTDTQYF; v_gene: TRBV2; abundance: NA; d_gene: NA; j_gene: TRBJ2-3
CDR3nt: TGTGCCAGCAGCTCCGACCCCCCTGGACAGCCCTACGAGCAGTACTTC; CDR3aa: CASSSDPPGQPYEQYF; v_gene: TRBV7-9; abundance: NA; d_gene: NA; j_gene: TRBJ2-7
CDR3nt: TGTGCCAGTAGTATCACGGGGACAGGGGCCGTAACCGGGGAGCTGTTTTTT; CDR3aa: CASSITGTGAVTGELFF; v_gene: TRBV19; abundance: once; d_gene: TRBD1; j_gene: TRBJ2-2
CDR3nt: TGTGCCATCAGTGCCCCGACGGACAGATCTAGCACAGATACGCAGTATTTT; CDR3aa: CAISAPTDRSSTDTQYF; v_gene: TRBV10-3; abundance: NA; d_gene: NA; j_gene: TRBJ2-3
CDR3nt: TGTGCCTGGAGGGAGGAGGGACCCCCCGTCCTGACTTTC; CDR3aa: CAWREEGPPVLTF; v_gene: TRBV30; abundance: NA; d_gene: NA; j_gene: TRBJ2-6
CDR3nt: TGTGCCAGCAGTGCGGGGACAGGGGACCAGCCCCAGCATTTT; CDR3aa: CASSAGTGDQPQHF; v_gene: TRBV27; abundance: NA; d_gene: TRBD1; j_gene: TRBJ1-5
CDR3nt: TGTGCCAGCAGTTTGACGGGAGTAGGAGCGACAGAGACCCAGTACTTC; CDR3aa: CASSLTGVGATETQYF; v_gene: TRBV27; abundance: NA; d_gene: NA; j_gene: TRBJ2-5
CDR3nt: TGTGCCAGAAGCTTTGGGGGACAGGACTACAATGAGCAGTTCTTC; CDR3aa: CARSFGGQDYNEQFF; v_gene: TRBV5-3; abundance: NA; d_gene: TRBD1; j_gene: TRBJ2-1
CDR3nt: TGTGCCAGCAGCCCGACTAGCTATGAGCAGTTCTTC; CDR3aa: CASSPTSYEQFF; v_gene: TRBV12-3/TRBV12-4; abundance: NA; d_gene: TRBD2; j_gene: TRBJ2-1
CDR3nt: TGCGCCAGCAGTTTTTACCCAGACCAAGAGACCCAGTACTTC; CDR3aa: CASSFYPDQETQYF; v_gene: TRBV4-1; abundance: NA; d_gene: NA; j_gene: TRBJ2-5
CDR3nt: TGTGCCAGCAGTGGGGCAGGCAGTAGCAATCAGCCCCAGCATTTT; CDR3aa: CASSGAGSSNQPQHF; v_gene: TRBV25-1; abundance: NA; d_gene: NA; j_gene: TRBJ1-5
CDR3nt: TGCGCCAGCAGCTCCAAACCGGGTGGCAACGAGCAGTACTTC; CDR3aa: CASSSKPGGNEQYF; v_gene: TRBV10-1; abundance: NA; d_gene: NA; j_gene: TRBJ2-7
CDR3nt: TGCGCCAGCAGCCAAGATTTTCGGACTAGCGGGAGCTTTAATGAGCAGTTCTTC; CDR3aa: CASSQDFRTSGSFNEQFF; v_gene: TRBV4-1; abundance: few; d_gene: TRBD2; j_gene: TRBJ2-1
CDR3nt: TGTGCCAGCAGCGTAGGGCGGGCGGGAGTTAACACCGGGGAGCTGTTTTTT; CDR3aa: CASSVGRAGVNTGELFF; v_gene: TRBV9; abundance: NA; d_gene: TRBD2; j_gene: TRBJ2-2
CDR3nt: TGTGCCAGCAGTGCCGGGACAGGGTACACAGATACGCAGTATTTT; CDR3aa: CASSAGTGYTDTQYF; v_gene: TRBV25-1; abundance: NA; d_gene: TRBD1; j_gene: TRBJ2-3
CDR3nt: TGTGCCACCAGCAGAGCTAGCCCCTCTAGCACAGATACGCAGTATTTT; CDR3aa: CATSRASPSSTDTQYF; v_gene: TRBV15; abundance: NA; d_gene: NA; j_gene: TRBJ2-3
CDR3nt: TGTGCCAGCAGCCCGACACCCGATTCTGCCTACGAGCAGTACTTC; CDR3aa: CASSPTPDSAYEQYF; v_gene: TRBV4-2; abundance: NA; d_gene: NA; j_gene: TRBJ2-7
CDR3nt: TGTGCCAGCAGCCCCTCGATGGGCGAAAATCAGCCCCAGCATTTT; CDR3aa: CASSPSMGENQPQHF; v_gene: TRBV6-5; abundance: NA; d_gene: NA; j_gene: TRBJ1-5
CDR3nt: TGTGCCAGCAGCTTGGACAGGGGCTATGGCTACACCTTC; CDR3aa: CASSLDRGYGYTF; v_gene: TRBV5-5; abundance: NA; d_gene: TRBD1; j_gene: TRBJ1-2
CDR3nt: TGTGCCAGCAGTCCAGGGGTGGGGACATCGGGTAACACTGAAGCTTTCTTT; CDR3aa: CASSPGVGTSGNTEAFF; v_gene: TRBV6-6; abundance: NA; d_gene: NA; j_gene: TRBJ1-1
CDR3nt: TGTGCCAGCAGTTCGGGACAGGGCTACACTGAAGCTTTCTTT; CDR3aa: CASSSGQGYTEAFF; v_gene: TRBV6-5; abundance: NA; d_gene: TRBD1; j_gene: TRBJ1-1
CDR3nt: TGTGCCAGCAGTTTATTCCCACTAAATGAGCAGTTCTTC; CDR3aa: CASSLFPLNEQFF; v_gene: TRBV27; abundance: NA; d_gene: NA; j_gene: TRBJ2-1
CDR3nt: TGTGCCTGGGGTGGACTAGCGGGAGGGCAGTACTTC; CDR3aa: CAWGGLAGGQYF; v_gene: TRBV30; abundance: NA; d_gene: TRBD2; j_gene: TRBJ2-7
CDR3nt: TGTGCTAGTGGAAAAGCGGAATATAGGGGCTACACCTTC; CDR3aa: CASGKAEYRGYTF; v_gene: TRBV12-5; abundance: few; d_gene: NA; j_gene: TRBJ1-2
CDR3nt: TGTGCCAGCAGTTTGGCCGCTGGAAACACCATATATTTT; CDR3aa: CASSLAAGNTIYF; v_gene: TRBV12-3/TRBV12-4; abundance: NA; d_gene: NA; j_gene: TRBJ1-3
CDR3nt: TGCGCCAGCAGCCAAGGTTTGATACAGGGCCTAAATCAGCCCCAGCATTTT; CDR3aa: CASSQGLIQGLNQPQHF; v_gene: TRBV4-1; abundance: NA; d_gene: NA; j_gene: TRBJ1-5